Reported below is one T cell receptor (beta chain). Its antigen is unidentified. Repertoires were generated with immunoSEQ multiplex PCR, while TCRdb's copy carries only in-frame clones and drops some. This table has 25,000 to 35,000 clones, about 90% appearing once. The sample belongs to a study of T cells in tuberculosis. As for the study in general: CD1B tetramers identified T cells specific for mycobacterial lipid GMM. Findings and limits, study-wide: Active tuberculosis patients had shorter CDR3-alpha; the beta difference was nonsignificant.

Germline loops: CDR1 SNHLY, CDR2 FYNNEI. CDR3 size: 12 residues. Trimming removed 8 bases at V and 3 bases at J, with 10 bases between. Sequencing used PBMCs. The chain employs TRBV2 and TRBJ1-1, with TRBD1 as a possible D gene (5 bases). This TCR was sampled from a donor aged 5 to 30 with latent tuberculosis or without tuberculosis infection. Some clones in this sample may be carry-over from other donors' samples. CDR3 amino acids: CASGGTDTEAFF. The DNA of the CDR3 is TGTGCCAGCGGAGGGACTGACACTGAAGCTTTCTTT.